This entry lists 12 T cell receptor beta chains sequenced from one sample in a study of blood T cell repertoires in COVID-19. Clones were sequenced by immunoSEQ multiplex PCR, and TCRdb holds only the in-frame ones, with some missing. Among 130,000 or so clones listed, roughly nine tenths were seen once. The specimen sequenced was peripheral blood. These receptors all stem from a woman aged 70 to 79 with COVID-19, enrolled during active disease.

This clone occurred a few times. This chain joins TRBV7-9 and TRBJ2-1, with TRBD1 as a possible D gene (6 bases). This CDR3 has 14 amino acids. Germline V gives CDR1 SEHNR, CDR2 FQNEAQ (reference sequence). The V and J ends lost 0 bases and 5 bases respectively, with 8 bases between them. The CDR3 loop is CASSLAHRDNEQFF. DNA of the CDR3: TGTGCCAGCAGCTTAGCGCACAGGGACAATGAGCAGTTCTTC.

The chain joins TRBV5-1 to TRBJ2-1; perhaps TRBD2 as D (6 bases). CDR3 length: 15 amino acids. V lost 1 base, J lost 7 bases, and 15 bases lay in between. Per the germline V gene, CDR1 is SGHRS and CDR2 is YFSETQ. CDR3 in DNA: TGCGCCAGCAGCTTGTTTGGGGGACGGGGGAATGAGCAGTTCTTC. Translation: CASSLFGGRGNEQFF.

The V gene is TRBV6-1, the J gene TRBJ1-6; D is perhaps TRBD1 (6 bases). The ends were cut back, 1 base at V and 0 bases at J, with 10 bases in the middle. CDR1 is MNHNS, CDR2 SASEGT, per germline. This CDR3 has 17 residues. For the CDR3, the DNA is TGTGCCAGCAGTGAAGATACAGGGAGCTCCTATAATTCACCCCTCCACTTT. Translation: CASSEDTGSSYNSPLHF.

The chain employs TRBV11-2 and TRBJ2-4; TRBD1 might be the D (5 bases). Germline V CDR1 and CDR2: SGHAT, FQNNGV. Trimming cost V 6 bases and J 1 base, with 16 bases left between them. CDR3 length: 16 amino acids. The CDR3 reads CASRGRTPSAKNIQYF. In nucleotides, the CDR3 is TGTGCCAGCAGGGGGCGGACACCCTCGGCCAAAAACATTCAGTACTTC.

The V and J genes are TRBV29-1 and TRBJ1-2, with 11 positions matching TRBD1. CDR3 size: 12 residues. Germline V gene sequence: CDR1 SQVTM, CDR2 ANQGSEA. With V trimmed by 6 bases and J by 6 bases, 3 bases remained unmatched. CDR3 in amino acids: CSVGQGANGYTF. CDR3 coding DNA: TGCAGCGTCGGACAGGGGGCGAATGGCTACACCTTC.

The chain links TRBV14 to TRBJ1-3; D is perhaps TRBD1 (5 bases). V lost 1 base and J lost 2, with 15 bases in between. Germline-derived CDR1 and CDR2 are SGHDN and FVKESK. This CDR3 is built from 17 residues. The CDR3: CASSQVNRPSTGNTIYF. In DNA, the CDR3 is TGTGCCAGCAGCCAAGTCAACAGGCCAAGCACTGGAAACACCATATATTTT. The complete variable domain, with remaining parts taken from reference TRBV14 and TRBJ1-3, reads EAGVTQFPSHSVIEKGQTVTLRCDPISGHDNLYWYRRVMGKEIKFLLHFVKESKQDESGMPNNRFLAERTGGTYSTLKVQPAELEDSGVYFCASSQVNRPSTGNTIYFGEGSWLTVV.

This clone has a count of ten or more. V gene TRBV27 combines with J gene TRBJ2-5; the D gene is possibly TRBD1 (7 bases). Germline CDR1 MNHEY, CDR2 SMNVEV (reference sequence). The CDR3 loop spans 16 amino acids. The V end was cut by 7 bases, the J end by 5 bases, with 23 bases between. This CDR3 is CASTPTGRRMDETQYF. The CDR3 coding sequence is TGTGCCAGCACCCCGACAGGGAGGAGAATGGACGAGACCCAGTACTTC.

V and J are TRBV3-1 (or the pseudogene TRBV3-2) and TRBJ2-2, with 10 bases matching TRBD2. Germline CDR1 LGHDT, CDR2 YNNKEL (reference sequence). J was trimmed by 0 bases and V by 3 bases; bases with no gene match: 1. CDR3 length: 16 residues. The CDR3 sequence: CASSQGLASNTGELFF. The CDR3 coding sequence is TGTGCCAGCAGCCAGGGACTAGCGTCGAACACCGGGGAGCTGTTTTTT.

The chain carries TRBV19 and TRBJ2-5; D is perhaps TRBD2 (7 bases). The CDR3 is 12 amino acids. V lost 10 bases to trimming and J lost 5 bases, with 14 bases between them. Germline values: CDR1 LNHDA, CDR2 SQIVND (reference sequence). CDR3 in amino acids: CATRGGWETQYF. The DNA for the CDR3 is TGTGCCACACGCGGGGGCTGGGAGACCCAGTACTTC.

This chain joins TRBV7-6 and TRBJ2-2; D is ambiguous. The V end lost 5 bases, the J end lost 4 bases, and 14 bases lay between the germline ends. The CDR3 covers 15 residues. CDR1 and CDR2 from the germline V gene are SGHVS and FNYEAQ. CDR3 in DNA: TGTGCCAGCAGCCCTTCGGGTTTGGGCACCGGGGAGCTGTTTTTT. Protein product: CASSPSGLGTGELFF. Filled out from reference TRBV7-6 and TRBJ2-2, the complete variable domain reads GAGVSQSPRYKVTKRGQDVALRCDPISGHVSLYWYRQALGQGPEFLTYFNYEAQQDKSGLPNDRFSAERPEGSISTLTIQRTEQRDSAMYRCASSPSGLGTGELFFGEGSRLTVL.

The chain employs TRBV9 and TRBJ1-4, with 9 nucleotides matching TRBD1. The CDR3 is 14 residues long. V was pared by 5 bases and J by 9 bases, with 8 bases of the junction left unmatched. Germline CDR1 is SGDLS and CDR2 is YYNGEE. The CDR3 nucleotides read TGTGCCAGCAGGTCAGACAGGGGGGAGAAAAAACTGTTTTTT. Translated, it gives CASRSDRGEKKLFF. Full variable domain (outside the CDR3, taken from reference TRBV9 and TRBJ1-4): DSGVTQTPKHLITATGQRVTLRCSPRSGDLSVYWYQQSLDQGLQFLIQYYNGEERAKGNILERFSAQQFPDLHSELNLSSLELGDSALYFCASRSDRGEKKLFFGSGTQLSVL.

The chain joins TRBV27 to TRBJ2-1; 12 bases agree with TRBD2. With V trimmed by 7 bases and J by 4 bases, 11 bases remained unmatched. The CDR3 spans 17 residues. The germline V gene encodes CDR1 MNHEY and CDR2 SMNVEV (reference sequence). The DNA of the CDR3 is TGTGCCAGCAACACTAGGGGCCTAGCGGGGGGGTACAATGAGCAGTTCTTC. Translating gives CASNTRGLAGGYNEQFF.